This TCR beta chain comes out of a study of vaccination and CD4 T cells after COVID-19. Study-level findings and limits: Within the convalescent patients, spike mono-reactivity was found in 304 of 307 vaccine-specific clones.

Concerning this clonotype: What it binds is not known.

Once obtained from cultured CD4+ T cells, the DNA was sequenced using the Oncomine TCR Beta short-read assay. MiXCR, applied by TCRdb to the PCR reads, yields one record per CDR3 protein. The sample records 4,000 to 5,500 distinct CDR3 sequences, 40% being singletons. Treatment denoted: roughly 10-day PBMC culture with coronavirus spike peptide pools or control peptides (ViraFEST assay). Per well, about 2.2 million PBMCs were cultured in the presence of around 11 IU/ml IL-2 and approximately 9.5 ug/ml peptide pools. By negative selection, CD4+ T cells were isolated once culture had run for 10 days. This CDR3 comprises 13 residues. V was clipped by 3 bases and J by 4 bases, with 8 bases between them. CDR1 is SGHTA, CDR2 FQGNSA, per germline.

The sample comprised CD4+ T cells from blood, cultured in vitro. V and J are TRBV7-2 and TRBJ2-3, with D tentatively TRBD2 (5 bases). The sequence was obtained from a human donor who had recovered from COVID-19. The CDR3 DNA reads as TGTGCCAGCAGCTTCACCGGGGCAGATACGCAGTATTTT. Translating it yields CASSFTGADTQYF.